This record concerns one TCR beta chain sequence. The target antigen is unknown. Deletions cut 1 base from V and 11 bases from J, with 23 bases between. Germline V gene sequence: CDR1 MGHRA, CDR2 YSYEKL. The CDR3 runs 16 residues. Carried by the TCR beta cDNA libraries were unique molecular identifiers. TCRdb reprocessed the PCR reads via MiXCR and lists one record per CDR3 protein. The data contain about 400,000 distinct CDR3 sequences, approximately 38% of them singletons. The sample belongs to a study of post-analysis software for immune sequencing data. General study findings and limits: With TRBV5-6, TRBV5-1 and TRBV20-1 included, about five TRBV segments were more frequent in patients than in controls.

This sequence was found in a girl between 10 and 17 years old with multiple sclerosis. The rearrangement joins TRBV4-1 to TRBJ2-5; the D is unclear. Sequenced: blood. The CDR3 DNA reads TGCGCCAGCAGCCAAGTTTCAGGTGGGCCCGCCTACAAGCAGTACTTC. Its protein is CASSQVSGGPAYKQYF.